This TCR beta chain was recorded in a study of T cells in Graves' hyperthyroidism and ophthalmopathy. This clonotype was picked up many times. RNA transcripts were the template for amplifying TCR beta CDR3 regions. Using the HTBI primer set, a first-round RT-PCR was run on the TCR CDR3. Each CDR3 protein is one row after TCRdb ran MiXCR on the multiplex PCR reads. The table includes about 300,000 distinct CDR3 sequences, around 20% detected once. The V end was cut by 4 bases, the J end by 4 bases, with 8 bases between. The V gene's germline CDR1 is SNHLY and CDR2 FYNNEI. The CDR3 length is 12 residues.

The sequencing sample was made of blood. The receptor comes from a man aged 45-65 years with Graves' ophthalmopathy. The chain combines TRBV2 with TRBJ2-7; D is undetermined. This chain's CDR3 is CASSAWSYEQYF. CDR3 nucleotides: TGTGCCAGCAGTGCTTGGTCGTACGAGCAGTACTTC.